This T cell receptor beta chain was recorded in a study of OX40 agonist ivuxolimab in advanced cancers. About the research overall: The eligibility criteria allowed prior anti-PD-1, anti-PD-L1 or anti-CTLA-4 therapy, and approximately 38% had some.

Remarks on this clone: Its specificity is not known.

CDR1 and CDR2 (germline): SQVTM, ANQGSEA. V was trimmed by 7 bases and J by 0 bases, leaving 17 bases between them. The CDR3 has 15 residues. Here immunoSEQ multiplex PCR was the method, and the copy in TCRdb shows in-frame clones only, minus some. The sample includes around 92,000 clones, 85% to 95% of them seen just once. Blood sampling was done at baseline, cycle 4 day 1, and cycle 7 day 1. Findings and limits, study-wide: Still undetermined is the antigen specificity of the expanded peripheral T cells. There was clonal expansion of CD4+ and CD8+ blood T cells by week 6 at 0.1 to 3.0 mg/kg.

The specimen was CD4+ or CD8+ T cells sorted from blood, collected in a trial of the OX40 agonist ivuxolimab. The TCR sequence derives from an adult with an advanced solid tumor such as melanoma, head and neck, liver or kidney cancer. This chain connects TRBV29-1 to TRBJ2-3, with TRBD2 as a possible D gene (6 bases). Here the CDR3 DNA reads TGCAGCGCTGGAGGGTCTAGCCGGAGCACAGATACGCAGTATTTT. Its translation: CSAGGSSRSTDTQYF.